Detailed here is one T cell receptor (beta chain). The CDR3 runs to 11 residues. In germline, CDR1 is DFQATT, CDR2 SNEGSKA (reference sequence). J lost 6 bases, V lost 6 bases, and 4 bases had no gene match. The entry originates in a study of blood T cell repertoires in COVID-19. TCRdb's table, derived via immunoSEQ multiplex PCR, lists solely in-frame clones and lacks some. There are 150,000 to 200,000 clones in the sample; 88% occur only once, and approximately 9% lies in the top ten. This receptor was taken from a woman aged 18-35 years who had recovered from COVID-19. Sequenced sample: PBMCs or T cells enriched from blood (not recorded which). The V call is TRBV20-1, the J call TRBJ2-7; the match to TRBD1 covers 8 bases. The CDR3 region has the DNA TGCAGTGCCCGAACAGGGGGCGAGCAGTACTTC. Its protein is CSARTGGEQYF.